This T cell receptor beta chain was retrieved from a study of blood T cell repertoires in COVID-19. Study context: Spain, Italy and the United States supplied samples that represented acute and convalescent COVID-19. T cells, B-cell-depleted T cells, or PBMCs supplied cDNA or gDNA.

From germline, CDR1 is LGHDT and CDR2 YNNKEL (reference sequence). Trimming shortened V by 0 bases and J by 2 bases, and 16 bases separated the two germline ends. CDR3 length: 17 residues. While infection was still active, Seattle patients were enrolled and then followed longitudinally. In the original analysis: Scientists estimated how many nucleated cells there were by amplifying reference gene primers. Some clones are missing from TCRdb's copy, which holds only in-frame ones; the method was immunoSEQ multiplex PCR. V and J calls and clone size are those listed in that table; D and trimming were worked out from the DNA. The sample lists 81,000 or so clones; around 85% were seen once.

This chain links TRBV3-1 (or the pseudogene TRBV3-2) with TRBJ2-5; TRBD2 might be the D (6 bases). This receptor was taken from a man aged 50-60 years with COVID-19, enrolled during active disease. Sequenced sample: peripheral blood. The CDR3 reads CASSQERWLAVQETQYF. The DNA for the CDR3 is TGTGCCAGCAGCCAAGAACGGTGGTTAGCGGTTCAAGAGACCCAGTACTTC.